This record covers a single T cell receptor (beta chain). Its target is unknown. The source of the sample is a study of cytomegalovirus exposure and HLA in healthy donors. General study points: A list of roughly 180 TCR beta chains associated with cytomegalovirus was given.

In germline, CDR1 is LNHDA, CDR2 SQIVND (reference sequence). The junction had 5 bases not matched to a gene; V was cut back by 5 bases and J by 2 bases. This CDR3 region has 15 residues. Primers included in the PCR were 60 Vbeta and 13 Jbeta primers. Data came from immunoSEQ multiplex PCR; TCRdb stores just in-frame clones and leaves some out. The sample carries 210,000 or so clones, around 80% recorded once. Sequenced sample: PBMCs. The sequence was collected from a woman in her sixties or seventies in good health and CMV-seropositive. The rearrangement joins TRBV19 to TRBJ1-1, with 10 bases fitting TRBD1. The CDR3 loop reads CASSDRDRGNTEAFF. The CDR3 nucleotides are TGTGCCAGTAGTGACCGGGACAGGGGAAACACTGAAGCTTTCTTT.